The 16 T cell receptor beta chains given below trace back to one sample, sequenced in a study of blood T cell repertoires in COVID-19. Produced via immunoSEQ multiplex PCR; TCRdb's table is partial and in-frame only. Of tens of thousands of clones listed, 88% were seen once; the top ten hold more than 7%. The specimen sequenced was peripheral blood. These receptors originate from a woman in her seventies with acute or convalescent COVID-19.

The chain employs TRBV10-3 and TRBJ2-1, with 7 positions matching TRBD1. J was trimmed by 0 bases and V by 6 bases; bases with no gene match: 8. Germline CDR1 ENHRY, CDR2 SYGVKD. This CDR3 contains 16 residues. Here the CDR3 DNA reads TGTGCCATCAGCGTGACAGGGACGAGCTCCTACAATGAGCAGTTCTTC. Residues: CAISVTGTSSYNEQFF.

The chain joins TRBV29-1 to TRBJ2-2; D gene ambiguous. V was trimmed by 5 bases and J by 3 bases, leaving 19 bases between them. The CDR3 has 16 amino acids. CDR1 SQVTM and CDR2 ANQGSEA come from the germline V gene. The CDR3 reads CSVSTTLIRDTGELFF. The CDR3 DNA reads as TGCAGCGTTTCTACAACCTTAATCCGGGACACCGGGGAGCTGTTTTTT.

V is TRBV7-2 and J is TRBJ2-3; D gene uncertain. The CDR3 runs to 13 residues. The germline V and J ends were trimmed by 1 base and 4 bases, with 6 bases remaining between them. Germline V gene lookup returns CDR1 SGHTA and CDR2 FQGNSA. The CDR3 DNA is TGTGCCAGCAGCTTAGGCCTAGCAGATACGCAGTATTTT. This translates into CASSLGLADTQYF.

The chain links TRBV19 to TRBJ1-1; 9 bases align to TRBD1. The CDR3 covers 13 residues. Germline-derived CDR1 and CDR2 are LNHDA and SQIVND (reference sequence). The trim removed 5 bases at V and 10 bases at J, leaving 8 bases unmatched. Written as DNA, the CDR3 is TGTGCCAGTAGTGGGGTCGGGACAGGGCGAGCTTTCTTT. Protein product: CASSGVGTGRAFF.

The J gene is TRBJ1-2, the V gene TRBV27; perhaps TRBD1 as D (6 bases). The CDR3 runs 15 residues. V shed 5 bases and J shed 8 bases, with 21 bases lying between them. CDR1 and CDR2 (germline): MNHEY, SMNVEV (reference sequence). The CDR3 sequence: CASSANQGRRGGYTF. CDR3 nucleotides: TGTGCCAGCAGTGCTAATCAGGGGAGAAGGGGCGGCTACACCTTC.

CDR3 in amino acids: CASSQGQISNQPQHF. CDR3 in DNA: TGTGCCAGCAGCCAAGGGCAGATAAGCAATCAGCCCCAGCATTTT. V is TRBV3-1 (or the pseudogene TRBV3-2) and J is TRBJ1-5; D is unclear. In germline, CDR1 is LGHDT, CDR2 YNNKEL (reference sequence). The CDR3 sequence is 15 residues long. Between the trimmed V and J ends, which lost 1 base and 1 base, there was a span of 8 bases.

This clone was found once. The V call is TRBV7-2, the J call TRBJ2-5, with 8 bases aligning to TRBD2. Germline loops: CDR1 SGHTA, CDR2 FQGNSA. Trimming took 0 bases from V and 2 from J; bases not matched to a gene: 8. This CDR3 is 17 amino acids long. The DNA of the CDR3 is TGTGCCAGCAGCTTAGCGCTGGCGGGGGGTGGACAAGAGACCCAGTACTTC. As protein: CASSLALAGGGQETQYF.

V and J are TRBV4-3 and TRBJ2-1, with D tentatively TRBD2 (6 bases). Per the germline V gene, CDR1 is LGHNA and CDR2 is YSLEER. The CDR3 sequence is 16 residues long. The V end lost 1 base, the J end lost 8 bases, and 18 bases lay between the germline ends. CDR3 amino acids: CASSQAPWGTGDEQFF. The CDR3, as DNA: TGCGCCAGCAGCCAAGCCCCGTGGGGGACTGGGGATGAGCAGTTCTTC.

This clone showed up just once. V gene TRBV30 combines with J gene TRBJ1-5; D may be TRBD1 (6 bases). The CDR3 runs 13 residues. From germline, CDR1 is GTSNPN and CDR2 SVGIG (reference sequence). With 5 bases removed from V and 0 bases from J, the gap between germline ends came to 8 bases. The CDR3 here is CAWSGVSNQPQHF. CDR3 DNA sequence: TGTGCCTGGTCAGGGGTTAGCAATCAGCCCCAGCATTTT.

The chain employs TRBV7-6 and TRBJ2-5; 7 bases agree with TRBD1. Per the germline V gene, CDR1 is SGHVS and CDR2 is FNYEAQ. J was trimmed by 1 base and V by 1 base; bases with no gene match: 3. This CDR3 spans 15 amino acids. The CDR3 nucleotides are TGTGCCAGCAGCTTAGGACAGGGCCCCCAAGAGACCCAGTACTTC. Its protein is CASSLGQGPQETQYF.

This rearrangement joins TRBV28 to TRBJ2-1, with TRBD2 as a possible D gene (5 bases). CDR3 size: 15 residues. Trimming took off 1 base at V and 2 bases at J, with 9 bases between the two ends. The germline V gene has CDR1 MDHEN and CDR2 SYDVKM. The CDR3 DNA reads TGTGCCAGCAGTTTATCCGGGGTACCCTACAATGAGCAGTTCTTC. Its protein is CASSLSGVPYNEQFF.

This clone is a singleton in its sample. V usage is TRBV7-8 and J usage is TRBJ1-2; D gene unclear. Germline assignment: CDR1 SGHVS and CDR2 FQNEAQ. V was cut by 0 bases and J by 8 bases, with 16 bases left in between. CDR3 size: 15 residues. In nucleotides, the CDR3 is TGTGCCAGCAGCTTAGCAGCAGGACCGGCGGGGGGCTACACCTTC. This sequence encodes CASSLAAGPAGGYTF.

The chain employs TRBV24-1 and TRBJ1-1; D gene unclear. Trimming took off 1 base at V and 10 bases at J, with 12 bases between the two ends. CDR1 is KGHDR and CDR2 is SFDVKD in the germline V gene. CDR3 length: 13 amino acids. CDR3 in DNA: TGTGCCACCAGTGATTTTTCCGGAGAAGGAGCTTTCTTT. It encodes CATSDFSGEGAFF.

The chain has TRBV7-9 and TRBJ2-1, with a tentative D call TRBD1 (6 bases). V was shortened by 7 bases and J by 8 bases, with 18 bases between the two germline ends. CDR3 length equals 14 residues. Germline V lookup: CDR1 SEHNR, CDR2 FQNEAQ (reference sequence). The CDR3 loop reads CASNGGQGWDEQFF. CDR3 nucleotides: TGTGCCAGCAATGGGGGACAAGGGTGGGATGAGCAGTTCTTC.

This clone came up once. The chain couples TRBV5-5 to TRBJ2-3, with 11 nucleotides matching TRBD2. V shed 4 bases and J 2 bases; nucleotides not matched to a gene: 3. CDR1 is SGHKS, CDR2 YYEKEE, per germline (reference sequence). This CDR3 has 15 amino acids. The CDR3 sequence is CASSPGLAVTDTQYF. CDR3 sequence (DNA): TGTGCCAGCAGCCCGGGACTAGCGGTCACAGATACGCAGTATTTT. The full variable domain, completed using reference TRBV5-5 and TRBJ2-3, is DAGVTQSPTHLIKTRGQQVTLRCSPISGHKSVSWYQQVLGQGPQFIFQYYEKEERGRGNFPDRFSARQFPNYSSELNVNALLLGDSALYLCASSPGLAVTDTQYFGPGTRLTVL.

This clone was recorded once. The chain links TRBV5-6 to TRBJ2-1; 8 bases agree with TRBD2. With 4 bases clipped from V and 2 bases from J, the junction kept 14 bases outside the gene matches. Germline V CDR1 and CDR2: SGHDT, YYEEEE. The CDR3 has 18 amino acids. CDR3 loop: CASSNPGGEGLPYNEQFF. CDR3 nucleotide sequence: TGTGCCAGCAGCAACCCCGGGGGGGAAGGGCTGCCCTACAATGAGCAGTTCTTC. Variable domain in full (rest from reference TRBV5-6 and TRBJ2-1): DAGVTQSPTHLIKTRGQQVTLRCSPKSGHDTVSWYQQALGQGPQFIFQYYEEEERQRGNFPDRFSGHQFPNYSSELNVNALLLGDSALYLCASSNPGGEGLPYNEQFFGPGTRLTVL.